These 7 T cell receptor beta chains originate from one sample sequenced in a study of cytomegalovirus exposure and HLA in healthy donors (dated by TCRdb to 2016 to 2017). The library was built by means of the immunoSEQ multiplex PCR assay. The multiplex PCR relied on a mix of 60 forward primers for TCR Vbeta segments and 13 reverse primers for TCR Jbeta segments. Entries here come from immuneACCESS through TCRdb and include only in-frame sequences with V and J called. Some clones fail to appear in such tables; in the studies checked, an unresolved V gene covers under half of the shortfall, and the cause of the remainder is unknown. This sample has about 300,000 clones in its table, and roughly 89% of those were observed once. The ten largest clones capture almost 4% of the sample. Sequenced material: PBMCs. These receptors were collected from a man aged 40-49 years in good health and CMV-seropositive.

The rearrangement joins TRBV5-6 to TRBJ2-1; 7 bases are a match to TRBD1. J was trimmed by 3 bases and V by 2 bases; bases with no gene match: 5. The germline V gene has CDR1 SGHDT and CDR2 YYEEEE. CDR3 length: 15 residues. CDR3 loop: CASSFDRTGYNEQFF. The CDR3 DNA follows: TGTGCCAGCAGCTTCGATCGGACAGGCTACAATGAGCAGTTCTTC.

About this clone itself: Its ends do not fully match the called genes, so a read error is possible. The chain carries TRBV29-1 and TRBJ1-2; maybe TRBD1 (5 bases). Germline lookup yields CDR1 SQVTM and CDR2 ANQGSEA. This CDR3 region has 14 residues. CDR3 in amino acids: CSIEVVGHGYGYTF. CDR3 DNA sequence: TGCAGCATTGAGGTGGTAGGACACGGCTATGGCTACACCTTC.

Comments on this clone: This sample includes further DNA sequences coding for the same CDR3. This rearrangement joins TRBV7-3 to TRBJ1-1, with D perhaps matching TRBD1 (5 bases). This CDR3 region has 15 residues. Germline loops: CDR1 SGHTA, CDR2 FQGTGA. V was trimmed by 0 bases and J by 0 bases, leaving 8 bases between them. The CDR3 region has the DNA TGTGCCAGCAGCTTAACCGGGGGGATGAACACTGAAGCTTTCTTT. Its protein product is CASSLTGGMNTEAFF.

The chain has TRBV21-1 and TRBJ1-1; TRBD1 is taken as the D call from the table, unchecked against the DNA. TRBV21-1 is tagged as a pseudogene. CDR3 length equals 18 residues. The CDR3 here is CASNTKGGQGKLRTEAFF. As DNA, the CDR3 is TGTGCCAGCAACACGAAAGGGGGACAGGGGAAATTACGGACTGAAGCTTTCTTT.

The V call is TRBV2, the J call TRBJ2-1; tentatively, D is TRBD2 (5 bases). This CDR3 has 12 residues. CDR1 SNHLY and CDR2 FYNNEI come from the germline V gene. With 6 bases removed from V and 5 bases from J, the gap between germline ends came to 8 bases. In DNA form, the CDR3 reads TGTGCCAGCAGAACCGGGAACAATGAGCAGTTCTTC. It translates to CASRTGNNEQFF.

DNA for the CDR3: TGTGCCAGTAGTACCACGGACACTGTAAGCAATCAGCCCCAGCATTTT. Its translation: CASSTTDTVSNQPQHF. V usage is TRBV19 and J usage is TRBJ1-5; possible D gene TRBD1, 5 bases. Germline V gene sequence: CDR1 LNHDA, CDR2 SQIVND (reference sequence). The ends were cut back, 4 bases at V and 1 base at J, with 14 bases in the middle. The CDR3 loop spans 16 amino acids.

V is TRBV28 and J is TRBJ2-7, with a possible D match to TRBD1 (6 bases). The germline CDR1 and CDR2 sequences are MDHEN and SYDVKM. V lost 4 bases and J lost 4, with 20 bases in between. CDR3 length equals 16 residues. The CDR3 loop is CASSSPPGTNSYEQYF. The CDR3 DNA sequence: TGTGCCAGCAGTTCGCCTCCCGGGACAAACTCGTACGAGCAGTACTTC.